This TCR beta chain emerged from a study of blood T cell repertoires in COVID-19. Background on the study: Acute-phase and convalescent COVID-19 samples originated in the United States, Italy and Spain.

The protocol was immunoSEQ multiplex PCR, while the TCRdb copy is restricted to in-frame clones and leaves out a portion. The data contain around 130,000 clones, roughly 88% of them singletons. The germline V gene encodes CDR1 GTSNPN and CDR2 SVGIG (reference sequence). Trimming took 2 bases from V and 2 from J, leaving 9 bases between them. CDR3 length equals 14 residues. Sequenced: peripheral blood. This clonotype originated in a man between 35 and 55 years old with acute or convalescent COVID-19. This chain joins TRBV30 and TRBJ2-2, with D maybe TRBD2 (6 bases). The chain's CDR3 is CAWSSGSNTGELFF. The CDR3 region has the DNA TGTGCCTGGAGTAGCGGGTCTAACACCGGGGAGCTGTTTTTT.